This TCR beta chain was sequenced in a study of T cell responses to AZD1222 COVID-19 vaccine. Germline V lookup: CDR1 SGHDT, CDR2 YYEEEE. The CDR3 runs 14 residues. Trimming removed 6 bases at V and 10 bases at J, with 17 bases between. Note on this clone: The antigen remains undetermined.

Study results and caveats: The sample set comprised mostly white British donors with more females, and clonal diversity was possibly underestimated. Mapped onto spike, vaccine-associated CD4 TCRs spanned it and were dominant at 160-218 and 743-854.

Clones were read by immunoSEQ multiplex PCR, and TCRdb kept only the in-frame ones, dropping some. The data show 140,000 to 150,000 clones, around nine tenths seen once. The chain recombines TRBV5-6 with TRBJ1-6, with D possibly TRBD1 on 6 matching bases. The sequencing used peripheral blood, collected on day 0 of MenACWY control vaccination. This TCR came from an adult in good health. CDR3 DNA: TGTGCCAGCAACGATAGGGGGGCAGGATCACCCCTCCACTTT. It yields the protein CASNDRGAGSPLHF.